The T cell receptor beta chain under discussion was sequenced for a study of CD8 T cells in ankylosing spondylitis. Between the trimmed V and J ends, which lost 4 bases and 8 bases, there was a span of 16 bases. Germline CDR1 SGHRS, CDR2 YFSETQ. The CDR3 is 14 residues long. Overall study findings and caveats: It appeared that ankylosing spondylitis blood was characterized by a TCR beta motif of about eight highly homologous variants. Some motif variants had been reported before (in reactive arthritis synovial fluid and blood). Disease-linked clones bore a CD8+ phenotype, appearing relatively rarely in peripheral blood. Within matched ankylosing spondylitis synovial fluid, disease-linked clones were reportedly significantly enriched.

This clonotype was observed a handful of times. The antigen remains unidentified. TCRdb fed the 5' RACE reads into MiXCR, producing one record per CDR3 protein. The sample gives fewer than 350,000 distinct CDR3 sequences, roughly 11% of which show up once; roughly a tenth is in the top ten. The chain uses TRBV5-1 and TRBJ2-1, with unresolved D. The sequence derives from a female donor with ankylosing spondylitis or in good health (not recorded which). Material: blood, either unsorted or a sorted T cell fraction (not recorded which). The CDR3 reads CASSPQVRSDEQFF. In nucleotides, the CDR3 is TGCGCCAGCAGCCCCCAGGTCCGGTCCGATGAGCAGTTCTTC.